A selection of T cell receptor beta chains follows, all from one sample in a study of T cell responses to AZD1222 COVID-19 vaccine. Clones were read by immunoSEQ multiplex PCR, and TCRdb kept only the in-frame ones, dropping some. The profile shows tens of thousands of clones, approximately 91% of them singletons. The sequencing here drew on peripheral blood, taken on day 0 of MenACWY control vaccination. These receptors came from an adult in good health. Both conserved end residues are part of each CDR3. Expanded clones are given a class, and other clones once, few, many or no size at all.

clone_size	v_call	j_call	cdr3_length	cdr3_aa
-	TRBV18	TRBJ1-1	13	CASSGTENTEAFF
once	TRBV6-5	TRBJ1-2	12	CASRQGAGGYTF
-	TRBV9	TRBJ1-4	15	CASSVDWQGGEKLFF
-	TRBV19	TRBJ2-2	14	CASLPLGDTGELFF
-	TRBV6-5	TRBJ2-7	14	CASSQGVVNDEQYF
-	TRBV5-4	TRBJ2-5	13	CASSFTGEETQYF
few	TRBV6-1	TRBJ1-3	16	CASSELTGISGNTIYF
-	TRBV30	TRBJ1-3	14	CAWSTGGTGNTIYF
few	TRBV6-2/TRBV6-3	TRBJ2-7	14	CASSYSTGGYEQYF
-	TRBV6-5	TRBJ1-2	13	CASSHRVFYGYTF
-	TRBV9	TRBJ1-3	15	CASSPGTVSGNTIYF
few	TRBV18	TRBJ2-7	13	CASSPQNLGEQYF
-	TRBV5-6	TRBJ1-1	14	CASSLLWARSEAFF
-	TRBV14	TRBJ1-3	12	CASSPWAGTIYF
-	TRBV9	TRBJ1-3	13	CASSVRPGNTIYF
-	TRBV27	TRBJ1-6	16	CASSIQLGLGNSPLHF
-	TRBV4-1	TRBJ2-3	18	CASSQGTSGGVRTDTQYF
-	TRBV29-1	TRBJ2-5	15	CSVRGTQVYQETQYF
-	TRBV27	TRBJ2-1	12	CASSIPGESKFF
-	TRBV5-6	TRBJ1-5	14	CASSLGGPNQPQHF
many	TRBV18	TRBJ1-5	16	CASSLRDRGSNQPQHF
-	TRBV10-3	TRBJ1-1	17	CAISDPPGQGANTEAFF
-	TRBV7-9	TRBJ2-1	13	CASSPPTEIEQFF
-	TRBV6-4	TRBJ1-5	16	CASSDRGRGRNQPQHF
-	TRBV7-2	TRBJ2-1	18	CASSSGQGTGGPYNEQFF
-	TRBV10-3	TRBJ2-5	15	CAISPRKGAEETQYF
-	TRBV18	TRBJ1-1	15	CASSPEDGGYSEAFF
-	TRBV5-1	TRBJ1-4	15	CASSPTGGVDEKLFF
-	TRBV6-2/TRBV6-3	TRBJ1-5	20	CASSYNYGSLLTHSNQPQHF
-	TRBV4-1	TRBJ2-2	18	CASSQEPGTGSWTGELFF
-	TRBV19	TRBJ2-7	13	CASSPTGSYEQYF
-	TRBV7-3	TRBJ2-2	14	CASSLSRRTGELFF
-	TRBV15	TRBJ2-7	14	CATSIGQGVYEQYF
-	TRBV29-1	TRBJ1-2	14	CSVQKGTGNNGYTF
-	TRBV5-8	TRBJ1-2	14	CASSFPGQTYGYTF
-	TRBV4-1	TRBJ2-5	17	CASSQDSRAPVQETQYF